These T cell receptor beta chains were read from a single sample in a study of cytomegalovirus exposure and HLA in healthy donors. Sequenced by immunoSEQ multiplex PCR; TCRdb stores in-frame clones only, minus some. The sample records 120,000 to 150,000 clones, almost 85% being singletons. Sequenced input: PBMCs. The source is a woman aged 25 to 39 in good health and CMV-seronegative. Each CDR3 is given with its conserved first and last residue. Fields, in order: clone size, D gene, J gene, V gene, CDR3 DNA, CDR3 protein. A D gene is named only where the DNA matches it firmly. Not all rows give a size; the values are once, few, many and, for expanded clones, a class.

>-|-|TRBJ2-7|TRBV5-1
TGCGCCAGCAGCTTCGGGGGAGTACAACTTACCTCCTACGAGCAGTACTTC
CASSFGGVQLTSYEQYF
>once|-|TRBJ2-7|TRBV9
TGTGCCAGCAGCGTCAATGGACTCTCCTACGAGCAGTACTTC
CASSVNGLSYEQYF
>few|-|TRBJ1-3|TRBV5-4
TGTGCCAGCAGCTTCACAGGGTCTGGAAACACCATATATTTT
CASSFTGSGNTIYF
>few|-|TRBJ1-2|TRBV15
TGTGCCACCAGCAGAGATTGGAAGTCGGGCTATGGCTACACCTTC
CATSRDWKSGYGYTF
>-|TRBD1|TRBJ2-3|TRBV27
TGTGCCAGCAGTCCGTACAGGGGCCCCCCGGAGGATACGCAGTATTTT
CASSPYRGPPEDTQYF
>-|-|TRBJ2-3|TRBV6-6
TGTGCCAGCAGTGGGAAGGGACTCACCGGAGATACGCAGTATTTT
CASSGKGLTGDTQYF
>-|TRBD2|TRBJ2-1|TRBV11-3
TGTGCCAGCAGCTTGGCCTCAACTAGCGGGGGGAATAATGAGCAGTTCTTC
CASSLASTSGGNNEQFF
>-|-|TRBJ1-1|TRBV5-1
TGCGCCAGCAGCTTGCTGTGGGGGCTAGGAACTGAAGCTTTCTTT
CASSLLWGLGTEAFF
>few|TRBD1|TRBJ2-5|TRBV2
TGTGCCAGCGAGTCAAGGTTACAGGGGGCGGGGACCCAGTACTTC
CASESRLQGAGTQYF
>-|-|TRBJ1-2|TRBV7-9
TGTGCCAGCAGCTCTGTCAGGGCTAACTATGGCTACACCTTC
CASSSVRANYGYTF
>-|TRBD1|TRBJ2-5|TRBV10-1
TGCGCCAGCAGTGGCAGGCCAGACAGGGTTATTCAAGAGACCCAGTACTTC
CASSGRPDRVIQETQYF
>-|-|TRBJ1-2|TRBV6-1
TGTGCCAGCAGAGGAGGAAGGAACTATGGCTACACCTTC
CASRGGRNYGYTF
>-|-|TRBJ2-2|TRBV5-1
TGCGCCAGCAGCCCCCACCGGGACTTTTCCACCGGGGAGCTGTTTTTT
CASSPHRDFSTGELFF
>once|-|TRBJ2-1|TRBV27
TGTGCCAGCAGTTTGAAGGGACTCTACTACAATGAGCAGTTCTTC
CASSLKGLYYNEQFF
>-|-|TRBJ2-3|TRBV5-1
TGCGCCAGCAGCTTGACAGGTCCCGTCACAGATACGCAGTATTTT
CASSLTGPVTDTQYF
>-|TRBD2|TRBJ2-7|TRBV11-2
TGTGCCAGCAGCTTAGATCTCACGAGACTAGCCGAATTC
CASSLDLTRLAEF
>-|TRBD1|TRBJ1-5|TRBV6-6
TGTGCCAGCAGATTTAGGGACAGGGGGAAATTTCAGCCCCAGCATTTT
CASRFRDRGKFQPQHF
>-|-|TRBJ1-1|TRBV18
TGTGCCAGCTCACCTCGGGGGGGTGGCACTGAAGCTTTCTTT
CASSPRGGGTEAFF
>-|-|TRBJ1-3|TRBV5-1
TGCGCCAGCAGCTTGGCTCCGGGAAGTCTACGCGGAAACACCATATATTTT
CASSLAPGSLRGNTIYF
>-|TRBD2|TRBJ2-7|TRBV4-1
TGCGCCAGCAGCCTAAGCGGGACTACGATCCCCTACGAGCAGTACTTC
CASSLSGTTIPYEQYF
>-|TRBD2|TRBJ2-2|TRBV2
TGTGCCAGCAGTTCTAGCGGGGGGGGGCACGGGGAGCTGTTTTTT
CASSSSGGGHGELFF
>-|TRBD1|TRBJ1-5|TRBV6-1
TGTGCCAGCAGTACCGGGGACAGGGATAGACGGCCCCAGCATTTT
CASSTGDRDRRPQHF
>-|-|TRBJ1-2|TRBV12-5
TGTGCTAGTGGTTTATCGGGGGTTAGTGGCTACACCTTC
CASGLSGVSGYTF
>-|TRBD1|TRBJ2-7|TRBV11-2
TGTGCCAGCAGCTTAGTGATAGGACAGGGCTCCTACGAGCAGTACTTC
CASSLVIGQGSYEQYF
>-|TRBD1|TRBJ1-2|TRBV19
TGTGCCACCCTCTCTCCTCGGACAGGGGGACACTATGGCTACACCTTC
CATLSPRTGGHYGYTF
>-|-|TRBJ1-1|TRBV27
TGTGCCAGCAGTTTATCGCAGGCAGGGGCGAACACTGAAGCTTTCTTT
CASSLSQAGANTEAFF
>-|-|TRBJ2-5|TRBV2
TGTGCCAGCAGTGTCGGGCTAGCAAGAGAGACCCAGTACTTC
CASSVGLARETQYF
>-|-|TRBJ2-1|TRBV19
TGTGCCAGTAGCCAAATAGGGGCAATCTCCTACAATGAGCAGTTCTTC
CASSQIGAISYNEQFF
>once|TRBD2|TRBJ2-5|TRBV9
TGTGCCAGCAGCGTAGGTCGGTCTAGCGGGGGGGCCGGCGAGACCCAGTACTTC
CASSVGRSSGGAGETQYF
>-|TRBD1|TRBJ1-5|TRBV19
TGTGCCAGTAGTACTTTGACAGGGGCCAATCAGCCCCAGCATTTT
CASSTLTGANQPQHF
>-|TRBD1|TRBJ1-1|TRBV2
TGTGCCAGCAGGGGACAGGGGGCGGGCACTGAAGCTTTCTTT
CASRGQGAGTEAFF
>-|TRBD1|TRBJ2-1|TRBV9
TGTGCCAGCAGCGTGACAGGGGGCGCCTACAATGAGCAGTTCTTC
CASSVTGGAYNEQFF
>-|TRBD1|TRBJ2-1|TRBV2
TGTGCCAGCAGGGGGACAGGGGCCCTCAATGAGCAGTTCTTC
CASRGTGALNEQFF
>-|-|TRBJ1-6|TRBV10-3
TGTGCCATCAGTGAGTCAGGACAGAATAATTCACCCCTCCACTTT
CAISESGQNNSPLHF
>few|-|TRBJ2-7|TRBV4-3
TGCGCCAGCAGCCAAGCACGGGACTACGAGCAGTACTTC
CASSQARDYEQYF
>-|-|TRBJ1-1|TRBV4-2
TGTGCCAGCAGCCAAGCGGAGGATACAGGGTTTATCAGGACTTTCTTT
CASSQAEDTGFIRTFF
>-|TRBD1|TRBJ1-1|TRBV2
TGTGCCAGCAGTCCCAGGGGGTACACTGAAGCTTTCTTT
CASSPRGYTEAFF
>-|-|TRBJ1-2|TRBV2
TGTGCCAGCGCAGTGTCCGGGACTATTGGCTACACCTTC
CASAVSGTIGYTF
>-|-|TRBJ1-4|TRBV19
TGTGCCAGTAGTATGGTCGCAGGTTTTAATGAAAAACTGTTTTTT
CASSMVAGFNEKLFF
>few|TRBD1|TRBJ1-1|TRBV18
TGTGCCAGCTTTCGACAGGGACTTAACACTGAAGCTTTCTTT
CASFRQGLNTEAFF
>once|TRBD1|TRBJ1-4|TRBV5-1
TGCGCCAGCAGCTCCATGACAGGGGGGAATGAAAAACTGTTTTTT
CASSSMTGGNEKLFF
>-|TRBD1|TRBJ2-1|TRBV18
TGTGCCAGCTCACCGAGGGACAGCAATGAGCAGTTCTTC
CASSPRDSNEQFF
>once|-|TRBJ1-4|TRBV7-7
TGTGCTAGCAGCTTCTTTCAGGAGGGGAGGATAGAAAAACTGTTTTTT
CASSFFQEGRIEKLFF
>-|-|TRBJ1-1|TRBV7-2
TGTGCCAGCAGCTTCGACTGGACTGAAGCTTTCTTT
CASSFDWTEAFF
>-|-|TRBJ2-2|TRBV7-9
TGTGCCAGCCACCGGACCGGGGAGCTGTTTTTT
CASHRTGELFF
>-|TRBD1|TRBJ2-2|TRBV2
TGTGCCAGCAGTCGACAGGGGACCGCCACCGGGGAGCTGTTTTTT
CASSRQGTATGELFF
>-|-|TRBJ1-3|TRBV5-1
TGCGCCAGCAGCTTAGAGATATCTGGAAACACCATATATTTT
CASSLEISGNTIYF
>-|-|TRBJ1-1|TRBV4-1
TGCGCCAGCAGCCGGACACAGGGAAGTACTGAAGCTTTCTTT
CASSRTQGSTEAFF
>-|-|TRBJ1-2|TRBV6-5
TGTGCCAGCAGTTACAGGGACATAGGATATGGCTACACCTTC
CASSYRDIGYGYTF
>-|TRBD1|TRBJ2-1|TRBV9
TGTGCCAGCAGCGCCACAGGGGGGAACAATGAGCAGTTCTTC
CASSATGGNNEQFF
>few|-|TRBJ1-2|TRBV5-4
TGTGCCAGCAGCTTGACAGGGCTTCGTGGCTACACCTTC
CASSLTGLRGYTF
>-|TRBD1|TRBJ2-2|TRBV9
TGTGCCAGCAGCCCCCGACAGGGTCGCGGGGAGCTGTTTTTT
CASSPRQGRGELFF
>many|-|TRBJ1-5|TRBV19
TGTGCCAGTACAGGGGTAAATAGCAATCAGCCCCAGCATTTT
CASTGVNSNQPQHF
>-|TRBD2|TRBJ2-5|TRBV27
TGTGCCAGCAGCTCGGGACTAGCGGTGGGGACCCAGTACTTC
CASSSGLAVGTQYF
>-|-|TRBJ2-1|TRBV18
TGTGCCAGCTCACCACCAGGGGATGAGCAGTTCTTC
CASSPPGDEQFF
>-|-|TRBJ2-7|TRBV6-5
TGTGCCAGCTTTGAGGTTAAGCGCCGCGAGCAGTACTTC
CASFEVKRREQYF
>-|-|TRBJ1-1|TRBV6-1
TGTGCCAGCGATCGGAAAGGGGGAACTGAAGCTTTCTTT
CASDRKGGTEAFF
>-|-|TRBJ1-3|TRBV7-9
TGTGCCAGCAGCTGGGTGGAGTTCTCTGGAAACACCATATATTTT
CASSWVEFSGNTIYF
>-|-|TRBJ2-3|TRBV29-1
TGCAGCGTTGCGAGACAGACAGTAGCCACAGATACGCAGTATTTT
CSVARQTVATDTQYF
>-|TRBD1|TRBJ2-7|TRBV28
TGTGCCAGCAGTCCCGGGACAGGGACCAACTTC
CASSPGTGTNF